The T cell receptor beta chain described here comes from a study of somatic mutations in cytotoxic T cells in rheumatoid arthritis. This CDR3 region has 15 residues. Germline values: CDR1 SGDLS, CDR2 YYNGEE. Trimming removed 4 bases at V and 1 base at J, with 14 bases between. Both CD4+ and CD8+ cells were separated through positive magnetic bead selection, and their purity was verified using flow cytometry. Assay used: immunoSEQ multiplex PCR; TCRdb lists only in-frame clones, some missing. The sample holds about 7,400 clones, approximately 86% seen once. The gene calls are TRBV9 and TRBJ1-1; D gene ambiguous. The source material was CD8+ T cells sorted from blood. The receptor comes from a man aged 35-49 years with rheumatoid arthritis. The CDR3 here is CASSTPGSQNTEAFF. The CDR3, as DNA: TGTGCCAGCAGCACCCCCGGGAGCCAGAACACTGAAGCTTTCTTT.